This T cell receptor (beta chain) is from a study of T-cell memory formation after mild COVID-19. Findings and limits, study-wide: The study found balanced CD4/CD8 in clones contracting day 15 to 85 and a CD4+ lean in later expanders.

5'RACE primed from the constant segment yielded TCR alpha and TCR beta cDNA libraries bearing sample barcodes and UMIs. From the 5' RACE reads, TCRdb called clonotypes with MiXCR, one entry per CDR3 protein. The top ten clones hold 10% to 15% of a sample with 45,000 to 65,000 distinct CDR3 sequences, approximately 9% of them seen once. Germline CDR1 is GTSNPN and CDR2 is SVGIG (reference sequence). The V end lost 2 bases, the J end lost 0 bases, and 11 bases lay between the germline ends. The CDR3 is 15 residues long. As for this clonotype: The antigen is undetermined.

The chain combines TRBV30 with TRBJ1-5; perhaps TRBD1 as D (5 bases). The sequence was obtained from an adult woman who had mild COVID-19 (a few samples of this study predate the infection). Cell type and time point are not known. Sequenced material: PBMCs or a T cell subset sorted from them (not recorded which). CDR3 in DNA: TGTGCCTGGAGTTCCGGGGGAAATAGCAATCAGCCCCAGCATTTT. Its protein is CAWSSGGNSNQPQHF.